What follows are 4 T cell receptor beta chains derived from one specimen sequenced in a study of cytomegalovirus exposure and HLA in healthy donors. The PCR employed 60 Vbeta primers together with 13 Jbeta primers. Here immunoSEQ multiplex PCR was the method, and the copy in TCRdb shows in-frame clones only, minus some. The repertoire consists of about 80,000 clones, with around 60% occurring once and the leading ten covering approximately 4%. Specimen: PBMCs. The receptors shown here come from a male donor in good health and CMV-seropositive.

This clone was seen only a few times. This sequence joins TRBV7-9 and TRBJ2-5, with 7 bases matching TRBD2. Germline V lookup: CDR1 SEHNR, CDR2 FQNEAQ (reference sequence). CDR3 size: 13 residues. With 5 bases clipped from V and 3 bases from J, the junction kept 3 bases outside the gene matches. The CDR3 DNA is TGTGCCAGCAGCGGGAGGGCAGAAGAGACCCAGTACTTC. Translation: CASSGRAEETQYF.

The rearrangement links TRBV27 to TRBJ1-2; the D gene is possibly TRBD1 (5 bases). The CDR3 consists of 15 residues. Germline CDR1 reads MNHEY; CDR2 reads SMNVEV (reference sequence). V lost 2 bases to trimming and J lost 0 bases, with 10 bases between them. For the CDR3, the DNA is TGTGCCAGCAGTTTAAACAGGTTAGCTAACTATGGCTACACCTTC. Protein: CASSLNRLANYGYTF.

This rearrangement joins TRBV4-3 to TRBJ2-3, with D perhaps matching TRBD1 (7 bases). The germline CDR1 and CDR2 sequences are LGHNA and YSLEER. Trimming took 1 base from V and 3 from J, leaving 17 bases between them. CDR3 length: 17 residues. CDR3 region: CASSQGTRQGGTDTQYF. In DNA form, the CDR3 reads TGCGCCAGCAGCCAAGGCACGAGACAGGGAGGAACAGATACGCAGTATTTT.

This chain links TRBV19 with TRBJ2-2, with 16 bases matching TRBD2. CDR1 is LNHDA and CDR2 is SQIVND in the germline V gene (reference sequence). Trimming took 4 bases from V and 4 from J; bases not matched to a gene: 3. This CDR3 is 17 amino acids long. In DNA, the CDR3 is TGTGCCAGTAGTAAGGGACTAGCGGGGGGGCCCACCGGGGAGCTGTTTTTT. Its translation: CASSKGLAGGPTGELFF.